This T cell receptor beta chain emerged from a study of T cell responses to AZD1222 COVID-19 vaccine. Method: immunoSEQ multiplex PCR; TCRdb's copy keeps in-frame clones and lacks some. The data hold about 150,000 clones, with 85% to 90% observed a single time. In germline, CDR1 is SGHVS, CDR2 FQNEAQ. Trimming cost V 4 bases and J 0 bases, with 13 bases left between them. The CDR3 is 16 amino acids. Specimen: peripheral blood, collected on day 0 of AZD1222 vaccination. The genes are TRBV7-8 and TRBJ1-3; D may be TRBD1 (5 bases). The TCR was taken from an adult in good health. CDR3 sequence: CASSSTPGASGNTIYF. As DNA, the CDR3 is TGTGCCAGCAGCTCAACTCCCGGGGCCTCTGGAAACACCATATATTTT.